This T cell receptor beta chain was identified during a study of blood T cell repertoires in COVID-19. Study as a whole: Donors in the United States, Italy and Spain gave samples during acute or convalescent COVID-19. Nucleic acid was either cDNA or gDNA, and it came from T cells, B-cell-depleted T cells, or PBMCs.

As originally analysed: Estimation of nucleated cell counts relied on the amplification of reference gene primers. TCRdb's copy holds only in-frame clones and misses some; the assay was immunoSEQ multiplex PCR. The V and J calls and clone size come from that table; D and trimming were worked out from the DNA. The sample shows about 320,000 clones, more than 70% of them seen only once. With 0 bases removed from V and 2 bases from J, the gap between germline ends came to 11 bases. Germline-derived CDR1 and CDR2 are GTSNPN and SVGIG (reference sequence). CDR3 length equals 15 residues. The chain employs TRBV30 and TRBJ1-5, with D unclear. The receptor comes from a woman aged 50 to 60 with acute or convalescent COVID-19. Sequencing input: peripheral blood. The CDR3 reads CAWSVGGNGNQPQHF. The CDR3 region has the DNA TGTGCCTGGAGTGTTGGTGGCAACGGCAATCAGCCCCAGCATTTT.